The clone carrying this T cell receptor (beta chain) was observed a single time. The CDR3 totals 14 residues. Losses at the gene ends were 7 bases for V and 2 bases for J; bases not matched to a gene: 8. Germline CDR1 SEHNR, CDR2 FQNEAQ (reference sequence). This sample is drawn from a study of OX40 agonist ivuxolimab in advanced cancers. Profiled with immunoSEQ multiplex PCR; TCRdb holds only in-frame clones, not every one. This repertoire shows about 76,000 clones, 70% to 90% found once; its top ten account for under 3%. The rearrangement uses TRBV7-9 and TRBJ2-7, with TRBD1 matching over 7 bases. The sequenced sample was CD4+ or CD8+ T cells sorted from blood, obtained in a trial of the OX40 agonist ivuxolimab. This TCR derives from an adult with an advanced solid tumor such as melanoma, head and neck, liver or kidney cancer. The CDR3 protein is CASTLRQGPYEQYF. CDR3 nucleotide sequence: TGTGCCAGCACTTTGAGACAGGGACCCTACGAGCAGTACTTC.